The sequence of this T cell receptor (beta chain) was determined in a study of T cell responses to AZD1222 COVID-19 vaccine. In the study overall: The study pooled second doses at about 4 or about 12 weeks.

The assay was immunoSEQ multiplex PCR, and TCRdb's table has in-frame clones only and misses some. The repertoire has 95,000 to 150,000 clones, around 87% of them found once; the top ten carry about 1.2%. Study-level findings and limits: Spike regions recognized by vaccine-associated CD4 TCRs spanned the protein, led by 160-218 and 743-854. White British ancestry dominated among donors, who included more females, and clonal diversity was possibly underestimated.

This CDR3 comprises 16 residues. Germline-derived CDR1 and CDR2 are KGHSH and LQKENI. Trimming took 1 base from V and 1 from J; bases not matched to a gene: 4. Notes on this clone: Its target is unknown.

The origin of this receptor is an adult in good health. This chain uses TRBV18 with TRBJ2-4; 7 bases align to TRBD2. This material consisted of peripheral blood, taken on day 0 of AZD1222 vaccination. CDR3 residues: CASSPRVSGAKNIQYF. The CDR3, as DNA: TGTGCCAGCTCACCACGGGTTAGCGGGGCCAAAAACATTCAGTACTTC.